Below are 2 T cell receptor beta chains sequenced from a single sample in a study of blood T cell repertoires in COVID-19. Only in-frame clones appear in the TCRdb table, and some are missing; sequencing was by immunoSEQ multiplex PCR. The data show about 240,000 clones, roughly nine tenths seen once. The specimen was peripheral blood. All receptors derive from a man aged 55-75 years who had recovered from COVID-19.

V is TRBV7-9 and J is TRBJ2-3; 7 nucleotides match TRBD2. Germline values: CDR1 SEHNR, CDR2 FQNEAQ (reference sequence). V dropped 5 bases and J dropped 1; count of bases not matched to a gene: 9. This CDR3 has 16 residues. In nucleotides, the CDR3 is TGTGCCAGCAGCCAAGGGGCCAGCGGGGGCACAGATACGCAGTATTTT. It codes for CASSQGASGGTDTQYF.

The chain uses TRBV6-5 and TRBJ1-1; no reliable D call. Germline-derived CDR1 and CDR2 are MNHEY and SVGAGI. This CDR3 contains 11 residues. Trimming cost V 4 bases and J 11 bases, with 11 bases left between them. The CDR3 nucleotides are TGTGCCAGCAGTTCAGCACGCGGGGCTTTCTTT. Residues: CASSSARGAFF.